This T cell receptor beta chain stems from a study of CD8 T cells in ankylosing spondylitis. Study-level points and caveats: One TCR beta motif, made up of about 8 highly homologous variants, appeared characteristic of ankylosing spondylitis blood. Clones tied to disease were said to be significantly enriched in matched ankylosing spondylitis synovial fluid.

V lost 5 bases, J lost 2 bases, and 6 bases stayed unmatched. CDR3 length: 15 amino acids. Germline V gene sequence: CDR1 SGHTA, CDR2 FQGNSA. This clonotype was observed a few times. What it binds is unknown. TCRdb re-called the 5' RACE reads with MiXCR, one entry per CDR3 protein. The data hold 700,000 to 850,000 distinct CDR3 sequences, with approximately 12% observed a single time. This TCR came from a male donor with ankylosing spondylitis. The sequenced material came from blood, either unsorted or a sorted T cell fraction (not recorded which). The chain has TRBV7-2 and TRBJ2-5; TRBD1 agrees at 9 bases. The DNA for the CDR3 is TGTGCCAGCAGCCCCCGACAGGGGGAACAAGAGACCCAGTACTTC. Protein product: CASSPRQGEQETQYF.